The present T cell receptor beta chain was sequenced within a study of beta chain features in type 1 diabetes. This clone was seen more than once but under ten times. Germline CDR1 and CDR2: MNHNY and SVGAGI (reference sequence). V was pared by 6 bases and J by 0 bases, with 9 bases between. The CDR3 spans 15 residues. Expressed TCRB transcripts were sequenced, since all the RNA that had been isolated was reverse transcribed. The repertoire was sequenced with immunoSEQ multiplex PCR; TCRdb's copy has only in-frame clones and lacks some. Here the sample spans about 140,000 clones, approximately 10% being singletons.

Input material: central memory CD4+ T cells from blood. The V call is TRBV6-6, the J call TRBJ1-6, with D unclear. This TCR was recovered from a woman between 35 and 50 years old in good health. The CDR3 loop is CASRASISYNSPLHF. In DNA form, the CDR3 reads TGTGCCAGCAGGGCCAGTATCTCCTATAATTCACCCCTCCACTTT.